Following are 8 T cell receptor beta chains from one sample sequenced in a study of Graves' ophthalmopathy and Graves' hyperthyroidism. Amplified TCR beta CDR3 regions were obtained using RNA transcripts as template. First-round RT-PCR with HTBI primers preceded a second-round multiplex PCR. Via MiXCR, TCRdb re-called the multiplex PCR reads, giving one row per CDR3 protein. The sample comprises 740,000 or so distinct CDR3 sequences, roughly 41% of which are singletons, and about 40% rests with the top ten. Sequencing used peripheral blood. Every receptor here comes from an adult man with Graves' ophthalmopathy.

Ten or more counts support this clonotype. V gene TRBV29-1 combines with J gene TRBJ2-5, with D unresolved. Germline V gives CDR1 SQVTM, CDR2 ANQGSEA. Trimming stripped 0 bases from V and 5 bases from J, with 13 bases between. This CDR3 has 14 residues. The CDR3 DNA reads TGCAGCGTTGAAGATTCCATTCTGGTCGAGACCCAGTACTTC. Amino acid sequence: CSVEDSILVETQYF.

CDR3 DNA: TGTGCCACCAGTGATTCCTCTGCGGGACAGGGGTCCTACGAGCAGTACTTC. This gives the protein CATSDSSAGQGSYEQYF. The chain is built from TRBV24-1 and TRBJ2-7; the match to TRBD1 covers 10 bases. The germline gives CDR1 KGHDR, CDR2 SFDVKD. The CDR3 covers 17 residues. J lost 1 base, V lost 2 bases, and 7 bases had no gene match.

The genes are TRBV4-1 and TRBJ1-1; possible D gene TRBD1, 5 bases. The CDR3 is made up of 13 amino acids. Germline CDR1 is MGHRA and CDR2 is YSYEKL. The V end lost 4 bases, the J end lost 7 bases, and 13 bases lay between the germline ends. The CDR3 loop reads CASSLGVGGEAFF. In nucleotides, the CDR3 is TGCGCCAGCAGCCTAGGGGTTGGGGGTGAAGCTTTCTTT.

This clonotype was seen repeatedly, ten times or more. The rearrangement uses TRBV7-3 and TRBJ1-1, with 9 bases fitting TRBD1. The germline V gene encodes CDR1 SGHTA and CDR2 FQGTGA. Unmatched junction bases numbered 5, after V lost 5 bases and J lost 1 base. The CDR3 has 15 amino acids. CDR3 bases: TGTGCCAGCAGCCGAATGGGACAGGGGAACACTGAAGCTTTCTTT. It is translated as CASSRMGQGNTEAFF.

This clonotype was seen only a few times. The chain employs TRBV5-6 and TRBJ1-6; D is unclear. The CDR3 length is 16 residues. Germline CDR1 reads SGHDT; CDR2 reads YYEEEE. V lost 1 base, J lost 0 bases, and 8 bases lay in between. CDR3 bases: TGTGCCAGCAGCTTGTGGCCGAGCTCCTATAATTCACCCCTCCACTTT. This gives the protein CASSLWPSSYNSPLHF.

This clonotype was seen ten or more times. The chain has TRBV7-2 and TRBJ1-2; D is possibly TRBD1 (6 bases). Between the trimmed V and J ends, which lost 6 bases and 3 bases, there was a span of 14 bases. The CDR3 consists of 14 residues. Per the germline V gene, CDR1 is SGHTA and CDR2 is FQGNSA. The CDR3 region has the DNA TGTGCCAGCAGACCCGGGGGCCACGACTATGGCTACACCTTC. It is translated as CASRPGGHDYGYTF. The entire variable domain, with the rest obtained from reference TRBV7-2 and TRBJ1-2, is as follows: GAGVSQSPSNKVTEKGKDVELRCDPISGHTALYWYRQSLGQGLEFLIYFQGNSAPDKSGLPSDRFSAERTGGSVSTLTIQRTQQEDSAVYLCASRPGGHDYGYTFGSGTRLTVV.

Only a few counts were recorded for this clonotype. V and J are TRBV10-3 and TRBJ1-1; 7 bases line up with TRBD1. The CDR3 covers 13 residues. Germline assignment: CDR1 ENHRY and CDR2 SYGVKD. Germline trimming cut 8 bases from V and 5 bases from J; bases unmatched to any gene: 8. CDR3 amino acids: CAIRQGRSTEAFF. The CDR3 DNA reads TGTGCCATCCGACAGGGAAGATCGACTGAAGCTTTCTTT.

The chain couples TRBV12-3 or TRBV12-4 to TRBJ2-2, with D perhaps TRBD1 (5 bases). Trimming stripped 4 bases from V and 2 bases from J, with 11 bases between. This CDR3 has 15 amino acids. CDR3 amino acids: CASSYQGPNTGELFF. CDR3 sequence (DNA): TGTGCCAGCAGTTATCAGGGTCCAAACACCGGGGAGCTGTTTTTT.